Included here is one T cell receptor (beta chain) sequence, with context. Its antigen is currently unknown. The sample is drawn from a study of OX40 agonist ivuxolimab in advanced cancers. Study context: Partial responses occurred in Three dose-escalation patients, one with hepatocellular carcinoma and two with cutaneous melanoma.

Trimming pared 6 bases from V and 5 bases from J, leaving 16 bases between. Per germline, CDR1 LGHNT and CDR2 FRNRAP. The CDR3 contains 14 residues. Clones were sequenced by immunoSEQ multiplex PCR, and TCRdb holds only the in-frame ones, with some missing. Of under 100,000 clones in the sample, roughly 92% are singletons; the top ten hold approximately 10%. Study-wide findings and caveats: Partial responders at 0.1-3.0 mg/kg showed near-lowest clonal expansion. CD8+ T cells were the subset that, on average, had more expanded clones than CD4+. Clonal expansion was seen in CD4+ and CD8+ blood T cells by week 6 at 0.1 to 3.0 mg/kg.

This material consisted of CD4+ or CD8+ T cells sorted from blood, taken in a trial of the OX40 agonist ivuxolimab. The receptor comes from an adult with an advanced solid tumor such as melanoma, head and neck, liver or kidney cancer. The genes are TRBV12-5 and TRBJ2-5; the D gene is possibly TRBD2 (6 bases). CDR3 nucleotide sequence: TGTGCTAGTGGCCAACCGGGACTCGGGGAGACCCAGTACTTC. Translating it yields CASGQPGLGETQYF.